The next 23 T cell receptor beta chains were all read from a single sample in a study of B cell selection in AIRE deficiency. Generated by immunoSEQ multiplex PCR, the TCRdb table keeps only in-frame clones and is missing some. This sample has about 22,000 clones, with approximately 94% found just once. Regulatory T cells were sorted as CD4+CD25hiCD127low/negative cells. Material: Tregs sorted from PBMCs. The receptor set was obtained from a human donor with AIRE deficiency.

This sequence joins TRBV6-1 and TRBJ1-2; maybe TRBD1 (5 bases). CDR3 length equals 14 residues. With 6 bases removed from V and 0 bases from J, the gap between germline ends came to 11 bases. Per germline, CDR1 MNHNS and CDR2 SASEGT. This chain's CDR3 is CASRRQGPNYGYTF. The CDR3 DNA sequence: TGTGCCAGCAGGAGGCAGGGACCTAACTATGGCTACACCTTC.

About this clone: Because the CDR3 is missing its conserved closing phenylalanine or tryptophan, this is likely a read error. It is unclear where the CDR3 begins or ends on the DNA, so no DNA is shown, and the CDR3 is as TCRdb lists it. This CDR3 is CASSLRAGRGS. The J gene is TRBJ1-2, the V gene TRBV7-3. The CDR3 adds up to 11 amino acids, both ends counted. Looked up from germline, CDR1 is SGHTA and CDR2 is FQGTGA.

The chain combines TRBV2 with TRBJ1-1, with D possibly matching TRBD1 (6 bases). Trimming took 6 bases from V and 4 from J, leaving 12 bases between them. Germline CDR1 SNHLY, CDR2 FYNNEI. The CDR3 has 13 amino acids. CDR3 sequence reads: CASSGTLTTEAFF. The CDR3 coding sequence is TGTGCCAGCAGCGGGACATTGACCACTGAAGCTTTCTTT.

The V and J genes are TRBV7-2 and TRBJ2-7; no clear D. CDR1 is SGHTA and CDR2 is FQGNSA in the germline V gene. The V and J ends lost 3 bases and 6 bases respectively, with 15 bases between them. The CDR3 covers 14 residues. Here the CDR3 reads CASSLRLAASEQYF. The CDR3 nucleotides are TGTGCCAGCAGCTTGAGGCTGGCCGCCTCCGAGCAGTACTTC.

The rearrangement links TRBV4-3 to TRBJ2-2; no clear D gene. The germline V gene has CDR1 LGHNA and CDR2 YSLEER. V shed 4 bases and J shed 1 base, with 10 bases lying between them. The CDR3 is made up of 15 amino acids. The CDR3 here is CASSPRHWNTGELFF. CDR3 nucleotides: TGCGCCAGCAGCCCCCGGCACTGGAACACCGGGGAGCTGTTTTTT.

CDR3 nucleotides: TGCAGCGTTGACAACTTCTACAATGAGCAGTTCTTC. Amino acid sequence: CSVDNFYNEQFF. The chain joins TRBV29-1 to TRBJ2-1, with D hard to call. There are 12 residues in the CDR3. Per germline, CDR1 SQVTM and CDR2 ANQGSEA. V was clipped by 3 bases and J by 3 bases, with 6 bases between them.

The chain recombines TRBV5-4 with TRBJ1-1, with D perhaps matching TRBD1 (6 bases). In germline, CDR1 is SGHNT, CDR2 YYREEE (reference sequence). The V and J ends lost 0 bases and 13 bases respectively, with 13 bases between them. The CDR3 is 12 amino acids. CDR3 in amino acids: CASSLDRTVGFF. The CDR3 DNA sequence: TGTGCCAGCAGCTTGGACCGGACAGTCGGTTTCTTT.

This chain connects TRBV29-1 to TRBJ1-1; possibly TRBD1 for D (5 bases). Germline V gene sequence: CDR1 SQVTM, CDR2 ANQGSEA. This CDR3 has 12 amino acids. The germline V and J ends were trimmed by 4 bases and 6 bases, with 12 bases remaining between them. In DNA form, the CDR3 reads TGCAGCGTTGGGGGCCGTGGCCCTGAAGCTTTCTTT. Translated: CSVGGRGPEAFF.

This clone is a singleton in its sample. The chain couples TRBV7-2 to TRBJ2-3; 7 bases are a match to TRBD2. The CDR3 loop spans 14 amino acids. V lost 4 bases to trimming and J lost 10 bases; unmatched junction nucleotides: 11. Per the germline V gene, CDR1 is SGHTA and CDR2 is FQGNSA. Here the CDR3 DNA reads TGTGCCAGCAGCTCAACCGGGACTACATTGTCGCAGTATTTT. It specifies CASSSTGTTLSQYF.

The chain has TRBV4-3 and TRBJ1-5; the D gene is possibly TRBD1 (5 bases). The V end lost 1 base, the J end lost 2 bases, and 9 bases lay between the germline ends. The CDR3 covers 15 residues. Germline-derived CDR1 and CDR2 are LGHNA and YSLEER. DNA for the CDR3: TGCGCCAGCAGCCAAGGGCAGGGTGGCAATCAGCCCCAGCATTTT. This codes for CASSQGQGGNQPQHF.

V gene TRBV5-1 combines with J gene TRBJ2-7; 10 bases align to TRBD1. Germline CDR1 is SGHRS and CDR2 is YFSETQ. With 0 bases clipped from V and 5 bases from J, the junction kept 5 bases outside the gene matches. The CDR3 is 15 residues long. CDR3 coding DNA: TGCGCCAGCAGCTTGGCCTTGGGACAGGGGAACGAGCAGTACTTC. Its protein is CASSLALGQGNEQYF.

The V call is TRBV7-3, the J call TRBJ1-2; 7 positions match TRBD1. The V segment lost 5 bases and the J segment 5 bases; nucleotides outside the gene matches: 5. CDR1 is SGHTA and CDR2 is FQGTGA in the germline V gene. CDR3 length: 13 residues. DNA for the CDR3: TGTGCCAGCAGCCCGACAGGGAGGTATGGCTACACCTTC. This gives the protein CASSPTGRYGYTF.

The rearrangement joins TRBV6-5 to TRBJ1-5; D might be TRBD1 (5 bases). Trimming left V 6 bases short and J 3 bases short, with 15 bases between. Germline V gene sequence: CDR1 MNHEY, CDR2 SVGAGI. The length of the CDR3 is 15 residues. Here the CDR3 reads CASRPYGGVNQPQHF. In nucleotides, the CDR3 is TGTGCCAGCAGACCCTACGGGGGGGTCAATCAGCCCCAGCATTTT.

This chain links TRBV5-1 with TRBJ1-2; D remains ambiguous. The CDR3 has 13 amino acids. Germline CDR1 reads SGHRS; CDR2 reads YFSETQ. V dropped 1 base and J dropped 3 bases, with 7 bases sitting between them. The CDR3 DNA is TGCGCCAGCAGCTTGCAGGAATACTATGGCTACACCTTC. Protein product: CASSLQEYYGYTF.

This chain connects TRBV5-6 to TRBJ1-1, with 9 bases fitting TRBD1. The CDR3 has 17 amino acids. V was clipped by 1 base and J by 0 bases; unmatched bases: 7. Germline-derived CDR1 and CDR2 are SGHDT and YYEEEE. CDR3 residues: CASSLRLQGAVNTEAFF. The CDR3 DNA sequence: TGTGCCAGCAGCTTGCGGCTACAGGGGGCGGTGAACACTGAAGCTTTCTTT.

J is TRBJ2-5 and V is TRBV6-1; D might be TRBD1 (6 bases). The CDR3 length is 14 residues. Germline CDR1 MNHNS, CDR2 SASEGT. With 6 bases removed from V and 5 bases from J, the gap between germline ends came to 16 bases. The CDR3 here is CASRSPGRGETQYF. CDR3 coding DNA: TGTGCCAGCAGAAGCCCCGGAAGGGGGGAGACCCAGTACTTC.

V usage is TRBV5-1 and J usage is TRBJ2-1; 7 bases map to TRBD2. The germline V gene has CDR1 SGHRS and CDR2 YFSETQ. The junction had 10 bases not matched to a gene; V was cut back by 5 bases and J by 8 bases. The CDR3 length is 14 residues. The CDR3 DNA is TGCGCCAGCAGGCGGACTAGGGATAATGATGAGCAGTTCTTC. Its translation: CASRRTRDNDEQFF.

This chain uses TRBV28 with TRBJ2-1; D unclear. With 4 bases removed from V and 14 bases from J, the gap between germline ends came to 3 bases. Germline V gene data show CDR1 as MDHEN and CDR2 as SYDVKM. CDR3 length: 8 amino acids. This CDR3 reads CASSSEFF. Written as DNA, the CDR3 is TGTGCCAGCAGTTCGGAGTTCTTC.

J is TRBJ1-5 and V is TRBV4-3; 9 nucleotides agree with TRBD1. J lost 8 bases, V lost 4 bases, and 9 bases had no gene match. The CDR3 sequence is 15 residues long. Germline V gene lookup returns CDR1 LGHNA and CDR2 YSLEER. In nucleotides, the CDR3 is TGCGCCAGCAGCCTGGGACAGGGCGTTTTGGAGCCCCAGCATTTT. It codes for CASSLGQGVLEPQHF.

The table lists this clone with a count of one. This rearrangement joins TRBV6-6 to TRBJ2-1; 13 bases agree with TRBD2. Trimming cost V 6 bases and J 14 bases; bases outside gene matches: 7. This CDR3 comprises 13 residues. The germline V gene encodes CDR1 MNHNY and CDR2 SVGAGI (reference sequence). Written as DNA, the CDR3 is TGTGCCAGCAGCCGGACTAGCGGGAGTAAAGAGTTCTTC. This sequence encodes CASSRTSGSKEFF.

This clone has just one count. The chain has TRBV6-5 and TRBJ2-7; D might be TRBD1 or TRBD2, each matching 6 bases. This CDR3 spans 13 amino acids. Germline V gene data show CDR1 as MNHEY and CDR2 as SVGAGI. Trimming pared 7 bases from V and 4 bases from J, leaving 14 bases between. The CDR3: CASKGGRKYEQYF. CDR3 nucleotide sequence: TGTGCCAGCAAGGGGGGCAGAAAGTACGAGCAGTACTTC.

The chain combines TRBV10-2 with TRBJ1-2; 7 nucleotides line up with TRBD1. The ends lost 9 bases at V and 1 base at J; junction bases unmatched: 8. This CDR3 is 14 amino acids long. Germline V gene sequence: CDR1 WSHSY, CDR2 SAAADI. CDR3 region: CASTSRDSNYGYTF. The CDR3 bases are TGCGCCAGTACAAGCCGGGACAGTAACTATGGCTACACCTTC.

The V gene is TRBV7-9, the J gene TRBJ2-5; D is ambiguous. The CDR3 is 11 amino acids. Germline V gene sequence: CDR1 SEHNR, CDR2 FQNEAQ (reference sequence). The V gene lost 3 bases and the J gene lost 1 base, with 0 bases spanning the gap. CDR3 in DNA: TGTGCCAGCAGCTTCCAAGAGACCCAGTACTTC. Its protein is CASSFQETQYF.